The clone carrying this TCR beta chain occurred once. Sequenced by immunoSEQ multiplex PCR; TCRdb stores in-frame clones only, minus some. The sample lists 100,000 to 150,000 clones, roughly four fifths occurring once. The sample comes from a study of blood T cell repertoires in COVID-19. For the study at large: Nucleic acid was either cDNA or gDNA, and it came from T cells, B-cell-depleted T cells, or PBMCs.

The specimen sequenced was peripheral blood. The TCR originated in a human donor in a cohort sampled during active COVID-19.

The CDR3 DNA sequence: TGTGCCAGCAGCTCATACGGACAGGGAAGTTACGAGCAGTACTTC. Amino acid sequence: CASSSYGQGSYEQYF. This sequence joins TRBV7-2 and TRBJ2-7; 8 nucleotides match TRBD1. The CDR3 runs to 15 residues. V lost 4 bases and J lost 4; bases outside the gene matches: 9. The germline CDR1 and CDR2 sequences are SGHTA and FQGNSA.